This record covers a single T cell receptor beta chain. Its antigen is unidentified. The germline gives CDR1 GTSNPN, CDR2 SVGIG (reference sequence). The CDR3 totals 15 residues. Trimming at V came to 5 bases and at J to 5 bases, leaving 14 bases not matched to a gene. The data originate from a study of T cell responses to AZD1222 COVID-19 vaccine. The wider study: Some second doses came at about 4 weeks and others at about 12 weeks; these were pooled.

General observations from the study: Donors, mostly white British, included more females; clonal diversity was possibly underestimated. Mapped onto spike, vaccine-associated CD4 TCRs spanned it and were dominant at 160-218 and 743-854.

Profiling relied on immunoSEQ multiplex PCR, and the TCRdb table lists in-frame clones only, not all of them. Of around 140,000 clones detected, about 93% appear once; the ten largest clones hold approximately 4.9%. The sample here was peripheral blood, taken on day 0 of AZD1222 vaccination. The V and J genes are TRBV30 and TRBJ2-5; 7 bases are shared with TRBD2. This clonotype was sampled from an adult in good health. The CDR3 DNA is TGTGCCTGGGGGGACCCGGCGGGAGTTGAGGAGACCCAGTACTTC. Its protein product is CAWGDPAGVEETQYF.